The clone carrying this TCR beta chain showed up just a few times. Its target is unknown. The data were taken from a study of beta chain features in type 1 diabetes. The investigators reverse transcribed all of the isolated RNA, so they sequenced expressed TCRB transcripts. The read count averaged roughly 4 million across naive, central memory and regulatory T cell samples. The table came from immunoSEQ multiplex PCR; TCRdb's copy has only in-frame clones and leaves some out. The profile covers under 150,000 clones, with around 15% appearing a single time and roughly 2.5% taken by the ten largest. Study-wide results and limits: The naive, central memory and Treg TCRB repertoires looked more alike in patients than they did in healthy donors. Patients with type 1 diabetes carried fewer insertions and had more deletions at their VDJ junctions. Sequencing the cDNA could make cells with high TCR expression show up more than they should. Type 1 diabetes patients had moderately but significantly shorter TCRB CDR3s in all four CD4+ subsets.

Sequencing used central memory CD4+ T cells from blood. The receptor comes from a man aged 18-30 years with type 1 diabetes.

CDR3 region: CASSPLLAGGGSEQYF. DNA for the CDR3: TGTGCCAGCAGCCCACTCTTAGCGGGAGGGGGGAGTGAGCAGTACTTC. V gene TRBV7-2 combines with J gene TRBJ2-7; 11 bases fit TRBD2. The CDR3 loop spans 16 amino acids. From germline, CDR1 is SGHTA and CDR2 FQGNSA. The V segment lost 5 bases and the J segment 7 bases; nucleotides outside the gene matches: 13.